This T cell receptor (beta chain) was identified in a study of somatic mutations in cytotoxic T cells in rheumatoid arthritis. About the study: Nearly 100% purity was obtained when some V beta antibody-stained T-cell populations were flow-sorted; these included V beta1+ cells sequenced for TCRB. Study-wide points: More than 20% of CD8+ cells belonged to the largest clone in about an eighth of the roughly 60 patients.

The protocol was immunoSEQ multiplex PCR, while the TCRdb copy is restricted to in-frame clones and leaves out a portion. This sample has approximately 21,000 clones; more than 80% occur once, and the top ten carry 3.5% to 4%. A note on this clone: Its matching antigen is unknown.

CDR3 size: 14 residues. Between the trimmed V and J ends, which lost 2 bases and 2 bases, there was a span of 10 bases. CDR1 is PRHDT and CDR2 is FYEKMQ in the germline V gene (reference sequence). V is TRBV13 and J is TRBJ2-7, with unresolved D. Sequencing was done on a sample of CD8+ T cells sorted from blood. The sequence was obtained from an adult with rheumatoid arthritis. The CDR3 nucleotides are TGTGCCAGCAGCTTAACAGATATCCCCTACGAGCAGTACTTC. Translation gives CASSLTDIPYEQYF.